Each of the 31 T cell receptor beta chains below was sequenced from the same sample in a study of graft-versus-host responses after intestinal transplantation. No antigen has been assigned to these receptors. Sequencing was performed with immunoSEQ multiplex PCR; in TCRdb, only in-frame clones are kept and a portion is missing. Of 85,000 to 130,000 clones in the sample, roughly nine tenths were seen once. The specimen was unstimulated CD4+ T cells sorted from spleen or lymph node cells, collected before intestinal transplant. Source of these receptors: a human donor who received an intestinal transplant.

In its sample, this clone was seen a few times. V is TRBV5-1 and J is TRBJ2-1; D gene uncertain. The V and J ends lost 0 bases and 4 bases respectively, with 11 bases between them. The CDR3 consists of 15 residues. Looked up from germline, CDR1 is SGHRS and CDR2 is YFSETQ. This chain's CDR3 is CASSLGSTGYNEQFF. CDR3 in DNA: TGCGCCAGCAGCTTGGGGTCCACCGGGTACAATGAGCAGTTCTTC.

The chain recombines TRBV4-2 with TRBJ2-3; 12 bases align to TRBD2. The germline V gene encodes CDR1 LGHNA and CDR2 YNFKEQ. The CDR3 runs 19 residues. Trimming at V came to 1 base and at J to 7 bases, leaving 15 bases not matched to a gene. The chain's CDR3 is CASSQAPTSGSARVYTQYF. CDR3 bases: TGTGCCAGCAGCCAAGCCCCGACTAGCGGGAGTGCTCGTGTATATACGCAGTATTTT.

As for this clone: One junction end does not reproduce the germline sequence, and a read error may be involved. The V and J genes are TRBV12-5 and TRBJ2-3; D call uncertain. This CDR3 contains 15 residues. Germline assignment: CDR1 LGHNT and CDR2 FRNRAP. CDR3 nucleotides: TGTGTTAGTGGCTCGACTTATTCGGGTACAGATACGCAGTATTTT. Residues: CVSGSTYSGTDTQYF.

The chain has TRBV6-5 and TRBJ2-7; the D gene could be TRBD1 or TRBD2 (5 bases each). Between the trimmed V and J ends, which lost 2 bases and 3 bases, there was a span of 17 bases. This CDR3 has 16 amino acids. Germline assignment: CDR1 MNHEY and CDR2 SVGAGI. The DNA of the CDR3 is TGTGCCAGCAGTTACACACCCGGGACGGACCACTACGAGCAGTACTTC. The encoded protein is CASSYTPGTDHYEQYF.

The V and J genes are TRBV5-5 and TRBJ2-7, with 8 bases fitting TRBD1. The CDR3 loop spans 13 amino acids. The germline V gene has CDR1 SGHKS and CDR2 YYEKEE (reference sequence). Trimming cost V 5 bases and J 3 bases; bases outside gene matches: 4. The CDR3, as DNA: TGTGCCAGCAGTTCAGACAGGGGCTACGAGCAGTACTTC. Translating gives CASSSDRGYEQYF.

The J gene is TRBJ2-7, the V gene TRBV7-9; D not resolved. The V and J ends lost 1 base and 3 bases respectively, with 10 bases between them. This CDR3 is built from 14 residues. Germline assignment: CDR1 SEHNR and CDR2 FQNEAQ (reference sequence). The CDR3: CASSLVALGYEQYF. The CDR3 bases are TGTGCCAGCAGCTTAGTTGCACTTGGCTACGAGCAGTACTTC. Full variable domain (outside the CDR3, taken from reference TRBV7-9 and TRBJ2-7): DTGVSQNPRHKITKRGQNVTFRCDPISEHNRLYWYRQTLGQGPEFLTYFQNEAQLEKSRLLSDRFSAERPKGSFSTLEIQRTEQGDSAMYLCASSLVALGYEQYFGPGTRLTVT.

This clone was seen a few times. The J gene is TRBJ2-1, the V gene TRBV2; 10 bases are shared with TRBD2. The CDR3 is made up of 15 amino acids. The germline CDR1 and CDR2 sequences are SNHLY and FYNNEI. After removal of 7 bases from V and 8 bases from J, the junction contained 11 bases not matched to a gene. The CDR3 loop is CASTQAGGQLYEQFF. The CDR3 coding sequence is TGTGCCAGCACCCAAGCGGGGGGGCAACTATATGAGCAGTTCTTC.

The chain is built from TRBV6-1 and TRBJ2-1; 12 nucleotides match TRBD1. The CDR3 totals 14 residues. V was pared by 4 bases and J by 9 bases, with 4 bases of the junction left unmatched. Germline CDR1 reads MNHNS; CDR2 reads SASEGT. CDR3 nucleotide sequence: TGTGCCAGCAGTGTCCGGGACAGGGGGCCTGAGCAGTTCTTC. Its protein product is CASSVRDRGPEQFF.

This CDR3 reads CASRGNSPLHF. DNA of the CDR3: TGTGCCAGTAGAGGAAATTCACCCCTCCACTTT. This chain uses TRBV19 with TRBJ1-6; D unresolved. The CDR3 loop spans 11 amino acids. In germline, CDR1 is LNHDA, CDR2 SQIVND (reference sequence). Trimming shortened V by 6 bases and J by 7 bases, and 4 bases separated the two germline ends.

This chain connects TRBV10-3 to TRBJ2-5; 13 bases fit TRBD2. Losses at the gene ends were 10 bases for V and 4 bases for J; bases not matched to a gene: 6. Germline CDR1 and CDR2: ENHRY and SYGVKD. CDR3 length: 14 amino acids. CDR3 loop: CATRLAGGAETQYF. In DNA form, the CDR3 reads TGTGCCACAAGACTAGCGGGAGGTGCAGAGACCCAGTACTTC.

CDR3 sequence: CATSSGRTATYNEQFF. CDR3 DNA: TGTGCCACCAGCAGTGGCAGGACAGCTACCTACAATGAGCAGTTCTTC. This chain connects TRBV15 to TRBJ2-1, with a possible D match to TRBD1 (6 bases). Germline CDR1 LNHNV, CDR2 YYDKDF (reference sequence). V was cut by 3 bases and J by 2 bases, with 14 bases left in between. The CDR3 is 16 amino acids. Full variable domain (rest looked up from reference TRBV15 and TRBJ2-1): DAMVIQNPRYQVTQFGKPVTLSCSQTLNHNVMYWYQQKSSQAPKLLFHYYDKDFNNEADTPDNFQSRRPNTSFCFLDIRSPGLGDTAMYLCATSSGRTATYNEQFFGPGTRLTVL.

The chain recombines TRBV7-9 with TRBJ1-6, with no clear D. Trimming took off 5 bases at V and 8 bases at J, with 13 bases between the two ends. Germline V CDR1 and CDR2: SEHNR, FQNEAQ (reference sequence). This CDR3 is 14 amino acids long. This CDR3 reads CASSGLYMDSPLHF. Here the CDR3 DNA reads TGTGCCAGCAGCGGTCTTTACATGGATTCACCCCTCCACTTT.

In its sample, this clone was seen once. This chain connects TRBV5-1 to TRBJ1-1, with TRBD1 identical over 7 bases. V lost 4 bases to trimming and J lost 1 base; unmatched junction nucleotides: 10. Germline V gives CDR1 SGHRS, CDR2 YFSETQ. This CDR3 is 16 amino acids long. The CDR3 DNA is TGCGCCAGCAGCAACGGACAGGACTACTGGAACACTGAAGCTTTCTTT. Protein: CASSNGQDYWNTEAFF.

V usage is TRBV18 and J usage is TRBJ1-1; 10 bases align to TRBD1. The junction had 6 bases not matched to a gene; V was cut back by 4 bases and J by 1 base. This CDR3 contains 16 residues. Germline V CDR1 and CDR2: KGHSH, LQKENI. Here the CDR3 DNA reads TGTGCCAGCTCACTAGGGACAGGGGCGACGAACACTGAAGCTTTCTTT. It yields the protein CASSLGTGATNTEAFF.

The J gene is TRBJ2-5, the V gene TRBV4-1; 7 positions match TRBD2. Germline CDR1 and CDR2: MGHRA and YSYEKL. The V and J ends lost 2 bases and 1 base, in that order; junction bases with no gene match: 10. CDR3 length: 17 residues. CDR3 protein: CASSQSALAALQETQYF. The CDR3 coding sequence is TGCGCCAGCAGCCAATCCGCGCTAGCGGCCCTCCAAGAGACCCAGTACTTC.

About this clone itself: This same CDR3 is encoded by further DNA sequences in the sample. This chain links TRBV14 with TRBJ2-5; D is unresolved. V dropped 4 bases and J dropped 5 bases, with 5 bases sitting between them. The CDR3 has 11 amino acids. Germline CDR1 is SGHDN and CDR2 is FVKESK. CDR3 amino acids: CASSLGETQYF. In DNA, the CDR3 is TGTGCCAGCAGCCTCGGGGAGACCCAGTACTTC. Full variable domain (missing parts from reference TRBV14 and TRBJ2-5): EAGVTQFPSHSVIEKGQTVTLRCDPISGHDNLYWYRRVMGKEIKFLLHFVKESKQDESGMPNNRFLAERTGGTYSTLKVQPAELEDSGVYFCASSLGETQYFGPGTRLLVL.

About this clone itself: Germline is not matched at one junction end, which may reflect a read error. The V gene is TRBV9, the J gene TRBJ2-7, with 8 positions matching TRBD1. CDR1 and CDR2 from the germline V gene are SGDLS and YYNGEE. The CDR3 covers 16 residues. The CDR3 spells CASSATTGVPSYEQCF. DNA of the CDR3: TGTGCCAGCAGCGCAACGACAGGGGTCCCCAGCTACGAGCAGTGCTTC.

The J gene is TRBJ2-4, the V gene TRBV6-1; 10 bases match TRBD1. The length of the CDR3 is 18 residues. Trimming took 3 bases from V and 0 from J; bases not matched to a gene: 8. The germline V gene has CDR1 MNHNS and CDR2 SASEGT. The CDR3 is CASSETGGRGLAKNIQYF. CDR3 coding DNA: TGTGCCAGCAGTGAGACAGGGGGCAGGGGGTTAGCCAAAAACATTCAGTACTTC.

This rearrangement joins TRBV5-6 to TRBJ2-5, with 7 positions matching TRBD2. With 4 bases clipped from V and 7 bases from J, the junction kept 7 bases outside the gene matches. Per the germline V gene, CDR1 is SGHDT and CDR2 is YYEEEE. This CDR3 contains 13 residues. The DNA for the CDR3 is TGTGCCAGCAGCCCCCTTTTAGCGGGGACCCAGTACTTC. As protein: CASSPLLAGTQYF.

CDR3 nucleotides: TGTGCCAGCAGCGCCTCTAGTTTCCCTTTACCCTACGAGCAGTACTTC. Translating gives CASSASSFPLPYEQYF. V gene TRBV7-2 combines with J gene TRBJ2-7; D ambiguous. Germline loops: CDR1 SGHTA, CDR2 FQGNSA. Trimming took 5 bases from V and 2 from J, leaving 19 bases between them. This CDR3 spans 16 amino acids. The full variable domain, completed using reference TRBV7-2 and TRBJ2-7, is GAGVSQSPSNKVTEKGKDVELRCDPISGHTALYWYRQSLGQGLEFLIYFQGNSAPDKSGLPSDRFSAERTGGSVSTLTIQRTQQEDSAVYLCASSASSFPLPYEQYFGPGTRLTVT.

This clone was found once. The CDR3 loop reads CASSSLNQPQHF. The CDR3 DNA reads TGTGCCAGCAGTTCCCTCAATCAGCCCCAGCATTTT. The rearrangement uses TRBV6-5 and TRBJ1-5; D is unclear. V was clipped by 4 bases and J by 3 bases, with 4 bases between them. Per germline, CDR1 MNHEY and CDR2 SVGAGI. The CDR3 loop spans 12 amino acids.

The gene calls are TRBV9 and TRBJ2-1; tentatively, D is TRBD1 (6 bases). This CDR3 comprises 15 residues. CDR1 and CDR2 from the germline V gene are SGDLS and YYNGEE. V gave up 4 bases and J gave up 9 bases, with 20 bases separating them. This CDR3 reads CASSTSVPRGGEQFF. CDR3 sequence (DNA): TGTGCCAGCAGCACATCAGTCCCCCGAGGGGGTGAGCAGTTCTTC.

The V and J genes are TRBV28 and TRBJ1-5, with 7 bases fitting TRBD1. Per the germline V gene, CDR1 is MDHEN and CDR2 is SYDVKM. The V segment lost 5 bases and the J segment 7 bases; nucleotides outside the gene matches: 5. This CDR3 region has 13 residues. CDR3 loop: CASSKGAGQPQHF. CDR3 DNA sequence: TGTGCCAGCAGTAAGGGGGCGGGACAGCCCCAGCATTTT.

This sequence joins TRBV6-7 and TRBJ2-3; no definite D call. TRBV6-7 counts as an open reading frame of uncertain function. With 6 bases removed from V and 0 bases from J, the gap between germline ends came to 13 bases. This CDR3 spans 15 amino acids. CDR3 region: CASRRGLGSTDTQYF. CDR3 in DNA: TGTGCCAGCAGACGAGGTCTTGGTAGCACAGATACGCAGTATTTT.

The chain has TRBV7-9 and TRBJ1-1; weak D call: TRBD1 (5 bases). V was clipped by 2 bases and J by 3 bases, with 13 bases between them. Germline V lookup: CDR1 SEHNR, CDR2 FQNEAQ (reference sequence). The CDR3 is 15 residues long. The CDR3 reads CASSLSGVPYTEAFF. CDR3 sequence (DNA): TGTGCCAGCAGCTTATCGGGGGTCCCCTACACTGAAGCTTTCTTT. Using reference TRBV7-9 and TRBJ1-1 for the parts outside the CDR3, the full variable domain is DTGVSQNPRHKITKRGQNVTFRCDPISEHNRLYWYRQTLGQGPEFLTYFQNEAQLEKSRLLSDRFSAERPKGSFSTLEIQRTEQGDSAMYLCASSLSGVPYTEAFFGQGTRLTVV.

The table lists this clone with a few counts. CDR3 sequence: CATSPGRGQFF. Written as DNA, the CDR3 is TGTGCCACCTCCCCCGGCAGGGGCCAATTCTTC. The rearrangement links TRBV21-1 to TRBJ2-1; TRBD1, the table's D call, lacks a check against the DNA. TRBV21-1 is a pseudogene segment. This CDR3 contains 11 residues.

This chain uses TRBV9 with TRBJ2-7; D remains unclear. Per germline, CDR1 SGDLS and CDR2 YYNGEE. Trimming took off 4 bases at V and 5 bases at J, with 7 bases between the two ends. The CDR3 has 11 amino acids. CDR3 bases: TGTGCCAGCAGCCCCAGTGACGAGCAGTACTTC. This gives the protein CASSPSDEQYF. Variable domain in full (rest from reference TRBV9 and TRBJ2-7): DSGVTQTPKHLITATGQRVTLRCSPRSGDLSVYWYQQSLDQGLQFLIQYYNGEERAKGNILERFSAQQFPDLHSELNLSSLELGDSALYFCASSPSDEQYFGPGTRLTVT.

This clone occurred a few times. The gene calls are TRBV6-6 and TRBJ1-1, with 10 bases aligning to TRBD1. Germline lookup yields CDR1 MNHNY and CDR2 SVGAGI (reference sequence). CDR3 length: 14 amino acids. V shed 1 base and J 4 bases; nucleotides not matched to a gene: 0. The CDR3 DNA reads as TGTGCCAGCAGTTACTGGACAGGGGGCACTGAAGCTTTCTTT. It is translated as CASSYWTGGTEAFF.

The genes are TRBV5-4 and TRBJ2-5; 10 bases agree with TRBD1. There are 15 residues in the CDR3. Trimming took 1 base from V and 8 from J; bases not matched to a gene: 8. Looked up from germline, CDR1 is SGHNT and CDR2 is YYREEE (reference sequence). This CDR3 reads CASSLPGTGDDTQYF. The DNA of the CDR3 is TGTGCCAGCAGCTTGCCCGGGACAGGGGACGATACCCAGTACTTC.

CDR3 sequence (DNA): TGTGCCAGCAGTGAGGGGGCGGTTGGGACAGATACGCAGTATTTT. This sequence encodes CASSEGAVGTDTQYF. The chain links TRBV2 to TRBJ2-3; possible D gene TRBD1, 6 bases. V was cut by 3 bases and J by 3 bases, with 13 bases left in between. Germline V CDR1 and CDR2: SNHLY, FYNNEI. This CDR3 contains 15 residues.

Here the CDR3 DNA reads TGTGCCAGCAGCTCGGGGACTAGCGGGGTGTACAATGAGCAGTTCTTC. It encodes CASSSGTSGVYNEQFF. The V gene is TRBV5-4, the J gene TRBJ2-1, with 13 bases aligning to TRBD2. Germline V gene sequence: CDR1 SGHNT, CDR2 YYREEE (reference sequence). This CDR3 spans 16 amino acids. J was trimmed by 4 bases and V by 3 bases; bases with no gene match: 4.